These T cell receptor beta chains were read from a single sample in a study of blood T cell repertoires in COVID-19. Some clones are missing from TCRdb's copy, which holds only in-frame ones; the method was immunoSEQ multiplex PCR. Altogether some 220,000 clones are present, 75% to 85% being singletons, with the ten largest covering about 2.5%. The specimen sequenced was peripheral blood. The receptors originated from a woman between 65 and 79 years old with COVID-19, enrolled during active disease. CDR3s include the opening cysteine and the closing phenylalanine or tryptophan. Each record gives: D gene, clone size, V gene, CDR3 protein. A D gene is named only where the DNA matches it firmly. Size is omitted from some rows. Given values are once, few, many or a class for expanded clones.

d_gene: -
abundance: -
v_gene: TRBV6-6
CDR3aa: CASSYGEGRLNTIYF

d_gene: TRBD2
abundance: -
v_gene: TRBV6-5
CDR3aa: CASSTGLKNIQYF

d_gene: -
abundance: -
v_gene: TRBV19
CDR3aa: CASRELPGHLFF

d_gene: TRBD1
abundance: few
v_gene: TRBV3-1/TRBV3-2
CDR3aa: CASSQDADRAVTF

d_gene: TRBD2
abundance: once
v_gene: TRBV15
CDR3aa: CATSAGGETQYF

d_gene: -
abundance: -
v_gene: TRBV6-5
CDR3aa: CASRRDTPMSYTF

d_gene: TRBD1
abundance: once
v_gene: TRBV11-1
CDR3aa: CASSLVDRVDYGYTF

d_gene: TRBD2
abundance: -
v_gene: TRBV7-6
CDR3aa: CASSPGTSVYEQYF

d_gene: -
abundance: -
v_gene: TRBV14
CDR3aa: CASSEQDTEAFF

d_gene: -
abundance: -
v_gene: TRBV14
CDR3aa: CASSPGTGTINEKLFF

d_gene: TRBD1
abundance: -
v_gene: TRBV4-2
CDR3aa: CASSQDRDRGQGYTF

d_gene: TRBD2
abundance: -
v_gene: TRBV5-1
CDR3aa: CASSLVLAGGETQYF